This T cell receptor beta chain originates from a study of T-cell memory formation after mild COVID-19 (dated by TCRdb to about 2021). Some background on the complete study: Most TCR sequence clusters were specific to one of the two donors. T-cell clones expanding and contracting after mild COVID-19 in two donors were tracked by longitudinal TCRalpha and TCRbeta repertoire sequencing. Two young, previously healthy adult volunteers made up the cohort, one male and one female.

The paper's findings and limits, for the study overall: Some responding clones were detected in pre-infection memory, which suggested that pre-existing cross-reactive memory T cells had joined the SARS-CoV-2 response. Clones contracting from day 15 to 85 had balanced CD4/CD8 phenotypes, while a second wave expanding from day 15 to 37 was biased towards CD4+. The study covered only a couple of mild cases, and larger cohorts including severe cases with pre-infection samples were considered necessary. The second-wave clones that peaked on day 37 were not confirmed to be SARS-CoV-2 specific. Contracting CD4+ clones turned up mainly in the CM and EM memory subsets, whereas EMRA was where CD8+ clones were enriched.

V is clipped by 1 base and J by 2 bases, and the sequence between their germline boundaries is 8 bases long. From the cysteine up to the phenylalanine, the CDR3 has a length of 15 residues. The entry retains the CDR3 DNA only, 45 bases that are in frame from base 1. The germline V gene (reference sequence) supplies CDR1 SGHAT and CDR2 FQDESV. This clonotype showed up just a few times. Its antigen remains undetermined. No base quality information exists; no much larger clone differs at one position. Ficoll-Paque density gradient centrifugation was the method used to isolate PBMCs. Sequencing used an Illumina NovaSeq 6000. TCRalpha and TCRbeta cDNA libraries were built by 5'RACE with constant-segment primers, adding sample barcodes and unique molecular identifiers. RNA was extracted from every sample with Trizol reagent. Library amplification was performed in two PCR steps, and a second sample barcode and Illumina TruSeq adapters were introduced in the second step. Sequencing of the libraries was done on an Illumina NovaSeq, producing 2 x 150 bp paired-end reads. The study's own analysis went as follows. The reads were demultiplexed and collapsed into UMI-guided consensus sequences using migec v1.2.7. Using mixcr v2.1.11, the UMI consensuses were aligned to TRA and TRB V and J templates and assembled into clonotypes. Expanded or contracted clonotypes were those called significant by both edgeR and NoisET, with noise models trained on biological replicates. For edgeR calls, the thresholds were a false discovery rate-adjusted p below 0.01 and a log2 fold-change of 1. As an exploratory analysis of dynamics, PCA with hierarchical clustering was applied to max-normalized trajectories of the 1000 most abundant clonotypes. Separately sequenced CD4+ and CD8+ repertoires were used to assign a CD4 or CD8 phenotype to each responding clone. TCRdb applied fastp at Q25 and MiXCR to the public reads, then kept only in-frame beta chains. Rows matching on CDR3 protein sequence are summarized as one entry with the most common DNA and genes. The V and J calls and clone size come from TCRdb's table, not from the authors' own analysis. This sample lists a few hundred thousand distinct CDR3 sequences; roughly 21% were detected once. 9.5% to 15% of the sample is taken by the ten largest.

The receptor's source is an adult woman who had mild COVID-19 (a few samples of this study predate the infection). The sample titles of this study are shuffled in the database, so cell type and time point are left out; the donor was told from shared clones. Sequenced: PBMCs or a T cell subset sorted from them (not recorded which). This sequence uses TRBV11-1 and TRBJ2-2; the D region possibly corresponds to TRBD1 (6 bases align). The CDR3: CASSLGQVNTGELFF. At the DNA level, the sequence is TGTGCCAGCAGCTTAGGACAGGTTAACACCGGGGAGCTGTTTTTT.